These 14 T cell receptor beta chains were sequenced from one sample in a study of human T cells and chemical hapten exposure. This sample's time point: patch test 2, 6 weeks after DPC sensitization. Treatment reported: therapeutic diphenylcyclopropenone sensitization with weekly scalp DPC. TCRdb processed the RACE reads anew with MiXCR; each CDR3 protein has one entry. The table has 350,000 to 400,000 distinct CDR3 sequences, roughly 6.3% seen once; the top ten hold 5% to 6%. The sequences come from whole blood, collected in connection with sensitization to the hapten diphenylcyclopropenone (DPC). The source is a woman aged 18-30 years with alopecia areata. Some clones in this sample may be carry-over from other donors' samples.

This clonotype was picked up a small number of times. V gene TRBV5-5 combines with J gene TRBJ2-5, with D possibly being TRBD1 (6 bases). Germline V gene lookup returns CDR1 SGHKS and CDR2 YYEKEE (reference sequence). The CDR3 sequence is 16 residues long. Trimming removed 3 bases from V and 2 bases from J, with 17 bases in between. As DNA, the CDR3 is TGTGCCAGCAGCTGGGGCCAATACGGGACACAAGAGACCCAGTACTTC. This gives the protein CASSWGQYGTQETQYF.

This clonotype appeared many times. Here the CDR3 reads CSVGGQPYSNQPQHF. The CDR3 bases are TGCAGCGTTGGAGGACAGCCGTATAGCAATCAGCCCCAGCATTTT. The V and J genes are TRBV29-1 and TRBJ1-5, with a weak D call TRBD1 (6 bases). Germline CDR1 reads SQVTM; CDR2 reads ANQGSEA. V lost 4 bases, J lost 0 bases, and 13 bases lay in between. CDR3 length: 15 amino acids.

The table lists this clonotype with many counts. CDR3 in DNA: TGCAGTGCTAGAGATAGCGGGGGAAACAATGAGCAGTTCTTC. Translating gives CSARDSGGNNEQFF. The chain combines TRBV20-1 with TRBJ2-1; 9 bases map to TRBD2. The ends lost 0 bases at V and 5 bases at J; junction bases unmatched: 2. There are 14 residues in the CDR3. Germline CDR1 is DFQATT and CDR2 is SNEGSKA (reference sequence).

This clonotype was recorded a few times. The CDR3 here is CSVQVGADTQYF. In nucleotides, the CDR3 is TGCAGCGTTCAAGTGGGGGCGGATACGCAGTATTTT. This chain uses TRBV29-1 with TRBJ2-3; D perhaps matches TRBD1 (6 bases). V lost 5 bases and J lost 6, with 12 bases in between. The CDR3 covers 12 residues. Per germline, CDR1 SQVTM and CDR2 ANQGSEA.

This clonotype came up a few times. The chain uses TRBV2 and TRBJ2-5; 7 bases fit TRBD1. Germline V CDR1 and CDR2: SNHLY, FYNNEI. Trimming removed 4 bases from V and 3 bases from J; junction bases left unmatched: 14. The CDR3 loop spans 17 amino acids. The CDR3 DNA reads TGTGCCAGCAGTGGGACAGGTCGCGCCCTTCAAAAAGAGACCCAGTACTTC. It yields the protein CASSGTGRALQKETQYF. Variable domain in full (rest from reference TRBV2 and TRBJ2-5): EPEVTQTPSHQVTQMGQEVILRCVPISNHLYFYWYRQILGQKVEFLVSFYNNEISEKSEIFDDQFSVERPDGSNFTLKIRSTKLEDSAMYFCASSGTGRALQKETQYFGPGTRLLVL.

This clonotype was observed many times. The chain's CDR3 is CASSLLADTFLNQVLTF. In DNA, the CDR3 is TGTGCCAGCAGCTTATTAGCAGACACCTTCCTCAATCAGGTCCTGACTTTC. The V gene is TRBV7-9, the J gene TRBJ2-6; no clear D gene. The CDR3 is made up of 17 amino acids. V gave up 2 bases and J gave up 13 bases, with 24 bases separating them. Germline CDR1 is SEHNR and CDR2 is FQNEAQ (reference sequence).

This clonotype has at least ten counts. The V and J genes are TRBV5-6 and TRBJ1-2; 7 bases are shared with TRBD1. This CDR3 contains 17 residues. Germline CDR1 is SGHDT and CDR2 is YYEEEE. J lost 4 bases, V lost 0 bases, and 12 bases had no gene match. This CDR3 reads CASSLAPEGAMPYGYTF. The CDR3 region has the DNA TGTGCCAGCAGCTTGGCCCCCGAGGGGGCGATGCCCTATGGCTACACCTTC.

The V call is TRBV18, the J call TRBJ1-5; tentatively, D is TRBD1 (5 bases). CDR1 is KGHSH, CDR2 LQKENI, per germline. V shed 8 bases and J shed 2 bases, with 19 bases lying between them. The CDR3 length is 16 residues. The DNA of the CDR3 is TGTGCCAGCACGGCAGGACCCTCGGGGGGCAATCAGCCCCAGCATTTT. This sequence encodes CASTAGPSGGNQPQHF.

This clonotype has a count of ten or more. V and J are TRBV13 and TRBJ1-3; TRBD1 aligns across 8 bases. This CDR3 has 14 residues. V shed 5 bases and J 2 bases; nucleotides not matched to a gene: 2. Germline V gene data show CDR1 as PRHDT and CDR2 as FYEKMQ (reference sequence). Here the CDR3 reads CASSVTGAGNTIYF. For the CDR3, the DNA is TGTGCCAGCAGCGTGACAGGGGCTGGAAACACCATATATTTT. The full variable domain, rest sourced from reference TRBV13 and TRBJ1-3, is AAGVIQSPRHLIKEKRETATLKCYPIPRHDTVYWYQQGPGQDPQFLISFYEKMQSDKGSIPDRFSAQQFSDYHSELNMSSLELGDSALYFCASSVTGAGNTIYFGEGSWLTVV.

This clonotype was observed at least ten times. The chain couples TRBV11-3 to TRBJ2-1; 8 bases fit TRBD2. Trimming took 5 bases from V and 1 from J; bases not matched to a gene: 1. The CDR3 extends over 14 amino acids. CDR1 is SGHNT, CDR2 YENEEA, per germline. Written as DNA, the CDR3 is TGTGCCAGCAGCCCGGGGGGGTCCTACAATGAGCAGTTCTTC. It yields the protein CASSPGGSYNEQFF.

This clonotype was found many times. This chain links TRBV7-2 with TRBJ2-1; D remains ambiguous. The CDR3 is made up of 13 amino acids. Germline V lookup: CDR1 SGHTA, CDR2 FQGNSA. Deletions cut 5 bases from V and 5 bases from J, with 10 bases between. The CDR3 region is CASSQDTNNEQFF. The CDR3 DNA follows: TGTGCCAGCAGCCAAGACACTAACAATGAGCAGTTCTTC.

This clonotype was detected a few times. The gene calls are TRBV6-6 and TRBJ1-2; D is unresolved. The germline CDR1 and CDR2 sequences are MNHNY and SVGAGI (reference sequence). V lost 0 bases and J lost 3, with 8 bases in between. This CDR3 has 14 residues. The CDR3 spells CASSYSAPDYGYTF. CDR3 in DNA: TGTGCCAGCAGTTACTCGGCTCCCGACTATGGCTACACCTTC.

This clonotype was seen at least ten times. The chain has TRBV12-2 and TRBJ1-4; the table's D call, TRBD1, has no DNA check behind it. TRBV12-2 is assigned pseudogene status. The CDR3 runs 12 residues. The CDR3 region is CASLGRGEKLFF. Here the CDR3 DNA reads TGTGCAAGTCTTGGACGGGGCGAAAAACTGTTTTTT.

This chain joins TRBV7-9 and TRBJ1-5; TRBD1 might be the D (5 bases). V was trimmed by 4 bases and J by 5 bases, leaving 9 bases between them. The CDR3 has 13 residues. Germline V gene lookup returns CDR1 SEHNR and CDR2 FQNEAQ (reference sequence). In nucleotides, the CDR3 is TGTGCCAGCAGCTCCGGGGGGGATCAGCCCCAGCATTTT. Encoded protein: CASSSGGDQPQHF.